A selection of T cell receptor beta chains follows, all from one sample in a study of shared clonotypes between healthy human individuals. Method: immunoSEQ multiplex PCR; TCRdb's copy keeps in-frame clones and lacks some. The sample includes over a million clones, over 95% of them seen just once. Sequences were obtained from naive CD4+ T cells sorted from blood. These TCRs come from a man aged 25-40 years in good health. Both conserved end residues are part of each CDR3. Each record gives: V gene, D gene, J gene, clone size, CDR3 protein, CDR3 DNA. The D gene is left open where the match is weak. For some rows the clone size is stated as once, few or many, or as a class when expanded; others skip it.

>TRBV10-3|.|TRBJ1-4|.
CAIKGSEAEKLFF
TGTGCCATCAAAGGCAGTGAAGCCGAAAAACTGTTTTTT
>TRBV9|TRBD2|TRBJ2-1|.
CASSVVGLAGVDEQFF
TGTGCCAGCAGCGTAGTTGGGCTAGCGGGAGTGGATGAGCAGTTCTTC
>TRBV5-1|TRBD2|TRBJ2-3|.
CASSLPGLAASTDTQYF
TGCGCCAGCAGCTTGCCTGGACTAGCGGCTAGCACAGATACGCAGTATTTT
>TRBV10-3|.|TRBJ2-3|.
CATQTRGTDTQYF
TGTGCCACCCAAACGAGGGGCACAGATACGCAGTATTTT
>TRBV14|TRBD1|TRBJ1-1|.
CASSPQRQGFGTEAFF
TGTGCCAGCAGCCCTCAGCGACAGGGATTCGGGACTGAAGCTTTCTTT
>TRBV30|.|TRBJ2-7|.
CAWSPPAPWNEQYF
TGTGCCTGGAGTCCTCCCGCCCCTTGGAACGAGCAGTACTTC
>TRBV7-9|.|TRBJ2-5|.
CASRETVAQETQYF
TGTGCCAGCAGAGAGACCGTTGCTCAAGAGACCCAGTACTTC
>TRBV4-1|TRBD2|TRBJ2-6|.
CASSLRLAGGTGANVLTF
TGCGCCAGCAGCCTCCGACTAGCGGGAGGGACCGGGGCCAACGTCCTGACTTTC
>TRBV18|.|TRBJ1-1|.
CASSPSNTEAFF
TGTGCCAGCTCACCGTCTAACACTGAAGCTTTCTTT
>TRBV6-5|.|TRBJ2-3|.
CASSLAGTDTQYF
TGTGCCAGCAGTTTGGCCGGCACAGATACGCAGTATTTT
>TRBV5-1|.|TRBJ1-2|.
CASSLARVDYGYTF
TGCGCCAGCAGCTTGGCGCGGGTTGACTATGGCTACACCTTC
>TRBV27|.|TRBJ2-7|.
CASSLKPRDQTYEQYF
TGTGCCAGCAGTTTAAAACCCCGGGACCAGACCTACGAGCAGTACTTC
>TRBV5-1|.|TRBJ2-5|.
CASSLLGLETQYF
TGCGCCAGCAGCTTGCTGGGTTTGGAGACCCAGTACTTC
>TRBV10-3|TRBD1|TRBJ1-1|.
CAIRGQDRAFF
TGTGCCATCAGGGGACAGGATCGGGCTTTCTTT
>TRBV6-1|TRBD2|TRBJ2-3|.
CASSPLAGGPDTQYF
TGTGCCAGCAGCCCCCTAGCGGGAGGGCCGGATACGCAGTATTTT
>TRBV9|.|TRBJ2-7|.
CASSAADSVPYEQYF
TGTGCCAGCAGCGCGGCGGATTCCGTTCCCTACGAGCAGTACTTC
>TRBV7-2|.|TRBJ1-5|.
CASSLGPSAQHF
TGTGCCAGCAGCTTAGGGCCTAGTGCCCAGCATTTT
>TRBV7-9|.|TRBJ1-1|.
CASSLGVDWGLGTEAFF
TGTGCCAGCAGCTTAGGAGTGGATTGGGGCCTCGGCACTGAAGCTTTCTTT
>TRBV28|.|TRBJ2-3|.
CASSYDPTDTQYF
TGTGCCAGCAGTTATGACCCCACAGATACGCAGTATTTT
>TRBV9|TRBD2|TRBJ2-5|.
CASSALISGRMETQYF
TGTGCCAGCAGCGCCCTAATTAGCGGGAGGATGGAGACCCAGTACTTC
>TRBV27|.|TRBJ2-7|.
CASRGRVSYEQYF
TGTGCCAGCCGGGGAAGGGTTTCGTACGAGCAGTACTTC
>TRBV10-1|TRBD1|TRBJ1-1|.
CASSESGTGPLMNTEAFF
TGCGCCAGCAGTGAGTCAGGGACAGGGCCGCTCATGAACACTGAAGCTTTCTTT
>TRBV6-5|.|TRBJ2-7|.
CASSYRTAYEQYF
TGTGCCAGCAGTTATCGCACCGCCTACGAGCAGTACTTC
>TRBV28|TRBD1|TRBJ2-7|.
CASLRQGAYEQYF
TGTGCCAGCTTACGACAGGGTGCCTACGAGCAGTACTTC
>TRBV5-1|.|TRBJ2-5|.
CASSPQGEETQYF
TGCGCCAGCAGTCCACAGGGTGAAGAGACCCAGTACTTC
>TRBV7-2|.|TRBJ2-7|.
CASSLAGAISYEQYF
TGTGCCAGCAGCTTAGCCGGGGCTATCTCCTACGAGCAGTACTTC
>TRBV7-2|.|TRBJ2-3|.
CASSPGTKADTQYF
TGTGCCAGCAGCCCTGGGACAAAGGCAGATACGCAGTATTTT
>TRBV27|.|TRBJ1-2|.
CASSLGRYPPYGYTF
TGTGCCAGCAGTTTGGGGCGATACCCGCCCTATGGCTACACCTTC
>TRBV28|.|TRBJ1-1|.
CASRTLENTEAFF
TGTGCCAGCAGGACCCTGGAAAACACTGAAGCTTTCTTT
>TRBV4-3|.|TRBJ2-6|once
CASSQVAGGMGSGANVLTF
TGCGCCAGCAGCCAAGTTGCTGGGGGTATGGGCTCTGGGGCCAACGTCCTGACTTTC
>TRBV18|.|TRBJ2-3|.
CASSPWTPTDTQYF
TGTGCCAGCTCACCTTGGACTCCCACAGATACGCAGTATTTT
>TRBV28|.|TRBJ1-2|.
CASSPNAGYGYTF
TGTGCCAGCAGTCCCAACGCAGGTTATGGCTACACCTTC
>TRBV7-2|TRBD2|TRBJ2-7|.
CASSLVTSVSYEQYF
TGTGCCAGCAGCTTAGTCACTAGCGTCTCCTACGAGCAGTACTTC
>TRBV2|TRBD1|TRBJ2-7|.
CASKDRASSYEQYF
TGTGCCAGCAAGGACAGGGCTAGCTCCTACGAGCAGTACTTC
>TRBV19|TRBD1|TRBJ2-7|.
CASTRDRASYEQYF
TGTGCCAGTACCCGGGACAGGGCATCCTACGAGCAGTACTTC
>TRBV7-2|.|TRBJ2-1|.
CASSPGTYNEQFF
TGTGCCAGCAGCCCAGGGACCTACAATGAGCAGTTCTTC
>TRBV25-1|.|TRBJ2-5|.
CASSPTGEGQETQYF
TGTGCCAGCAGTCCGACGGGAGAGGGACAAGAGACCCAGTACTTC
>TRBV7-8|TRBD2|TRBJ2-7|.
CASSLVVSGRANSYEQYF
TGTGCCAGCAGCTTAGTCGTTAGCGGGAGGGCCAACTCCTACGAGCAGTACTTC
>TRBV5-1|.|TRBJ2-3|.
CASSSLERTSTDTQYF
TGCGCCAGCAGCTCCCTGGAGCGAACTAGCACAGATACGCAGTATTTT
>TRBV5-5|.|TRBJ2-1|.
CASSLEGPYNEQFF
TGTGCCAGCAGCTTGGAGGGGCCCTACAATGAGCAGTTCTTC
>TRBV28|.|TRBJ2-7|.
CASSLTGTYYEQYF
TGTGCCAGCAGTCTGACCGGGACCTACTACGAGCAGTACTTC
>TRBV12-5|TRBD2|TRBJ2-1|.
CASGLTLANEQFF
TGTGCTAGTGGTTTGACACTAGCGAATGAGCAGTTCTTC
>TRBV7-2|.|TRBJ1-1|.
CASSRWSVTEAFF
TGTGCCAGCAGCCGATGGTCAGTTACTGAAGCTTTCTTT
>TRBV19|.|TRBJ1-3|.
CASSISVSSGNTIYF
TGTGCCAGTAGTATCAGCGTAAGCTCTGGAAACACCATATATTTT
>TRBV18|.|TRBJ2-5|.
CASSPLTGTQGLETQYF
TGTGCCAGCTCACCATTAACAGGGACCCAGGGATTAGAGACCCAGTACTTC
>TRBV5-4|.|TRBJ1-2|.
CASSSAGVSGYTF
TGTGCCAGCAGCTCCGCAGGGGTTTCTGGCTACACCTTC
>TRBV5-4|.|TRBJ2-5|.
CASSDGRDGVETQYF
TGTGCCAGCAGCGACGGCAGGGATGGGGTAGAGACCCAGTACTTC
>TRBV5-6|.|TRBJ2-7|.
CASSTSTGRYEQYF
TGTGCCAGCAGCACCTCCACTGGGCGGTACGAGCAGTACTTC
>TRBV7-2|.|TRBJ2-7|.
CASSAEYEQYF
TGTGCCAGCAGCGCTGAATACGAGCAGTACTTC
>TRBV9|TRBD2|TRBJ2-3|.
CASSVGTSGIHTQYF
TGTGCCAGCAGCGTAGGGACTAGCGGGATACATACGCAGTATTTT
>TRBV5-1|TRBD1|TRBJ1-1|.
CASSLQGTAKNTEAFF
TGCGCCAGCAGCTTACAAGGGACAGCCAAGAACACTGAAGCTTTCTTT
>TRBV18|.|TRBJ2-3|.
CASSPTRDGDTQYF
TGTGCCAGCTCACCTACTAGAGATGGTGATACGCAGTATTTT
>TRBV5-1|.|TRBJ2-2|.
CASSLAPRQYTGELFF
TGCGCCAGCAGCTTGGCGCCGAGACAGTACACCGGGGAGCTGTTTTTT
>TRBV5-1|TRBD1|TRBJ2-7|.
CASSLNAGQAYEQYF
TGCGCCAGCAGCCTCAACGCCGGACAGGCCTACGAGCAGTACTTC
>TRBV14|.|TRBJ2-1|.
CASSQEVWPLENEQFF
TGTGCCAGCAGCCAAGAGGTTTGGCCTCTCGAAAATGAGCAGTTCTTC